These 8 T cell receptor beta chains originate from one sample sequenced in a study of Ad26.COV2.S vaccination and SARS-CoV-2 variants. Here immunoSEQ multiplex PCR was the method, and the copy in TCRdb shows in-frame clones only, minus some. The sample comprises 300,000 to 350,000 clones, approximately 86% of which are singletons, and 1.5% to 2.5% rests with the top ten. Stated treatment: over 15 received Ad26.COV2.S at low or high dose, single or two shots; a few received placebo; per-sample allocation not given. The samples were gathered on day 63 after the first injection of vaccine or placebo. The sequencing used peripheral blood, collected in a trial of Ad26.COV2.S vaccine versus placebo. Source of these receptors: a person between 18 and 60 years old who received the Ad26.COV2.S COVID-19 vaccine or a placebo.

The genes are TRBV18 and TRBJ2-2; D gene unclear. The CDR3 totals 14 residues. Trimming shortened V by 3 bases and J by 4 bases, and 9 bases separated the two germline ends. The germline gives CDR1 KGHSH, CDR2 LQKENI. CDR3 protein: CASSPSTSTGELFF. CDR3 nucleotides: TGTGCCAGCTCACCTTCAACTTCCACCGGGGAGCTGTTTTTT.

V is TRBV6-6 and J is TRBJ1-1, with TRBD1 as a possible D gene (5 bases). This CDR3 has 12 amino acids. V was clipped by 8 bases and J by 0 bases, with 7 bases between them. Germline V gives CDR1 MNHNY, CDR2 SVGAGI (reference sequence). CDR3 sequence reads: CASDSLNTEAFF. DNA of the CDR3: TGTGCCAGCGACAGCTTGAACACTGAAGCTTTCTTT.

The rearrangement joins TRBV2 to TRBJ2-3, with D unclear. The CDR3 length is 12 residues. The V gene lost 7 bases and the J gene lost 2 bases, with 7 bases spanning the gap. Germline V gives CDR1 SNHLY, CDR2 FYNNEI. The CDR3 sequence: CASNDDTDTQYF. CDR3 sequence (DNA): TGTGCCAGCAACGACGACACAGATACGCAGTATTTT.

V usage is TRBV19 and J usage is TRBJ2-3; 7 nucleotides match TRBD1. Germline loops: CDR1 LNHDA, CDR2 SQIVND (reference sequence). The V gene end was trimmed by 3 bases and the J gene end by 2 bases; junction bases not matched to a gene: 5. The CDR3 runs to 15 residues. The CDR3 region is CASSIRGQVTDTQYF. The CDR3 DNA sequence: TGTGCCAGTAGTATCCGAGGACAGGTCACAGATACGCAGTATTTT.

This sequence joins TRBV4-3 and TRBJ1-4; 9 nucleotides align to TRBD1. CDR3 length equals 15 residues. CDR1 and CDR2 (germline): LGHNA, YSLEER. The ends lost 4 bases at V and 9 bases at J; junction bases unmatched: 9. The CDR3 bases are TGCGCCAGCAGCCCAACATCCGGGACAGGGAAAAAACTGTTTTTT. It translates to CASSPTSGTGKKLFF.

This clone was detected only a few times. This chain joins TRBV7-9 and TRBJ1-3; D is ambiguous. CDR3 length equals 15 residues. Germline CDR1 is SEHNR and CDR2 is FQNEAQ (reference sequence). Trimming pared 4 bases from V and 0 bases from J, leaving 10 bases between. The CDR3 sequence is CASSWTDGSGNTIYF. The CDR3 DNA reads TGTGCCAGCAGCTGGACCGATGGCTCTGGAAACACCATATATTTT.

The chain couples TRBV7-2 to TRBJ2-5; 12 nucleotides align to TRBD2. The CDR3 runs 16 residues. V shed 3 bases, J shed 3 bases, and the junction held 5 bases outside the gene matches. The V gene's germline CDR1 is SGHTA and CDR2 FQGNSA. CDR3 sequence reads: CASSLSASGGEETQYF. CDR3 DNA sequence: TGTGCCAGCAGCTTGTCGGCTAGCGGGGGGGAAGAGACCCAGTACTTC. Combining the CDR3 with reference TRBV7-2 and TRBJ2-5 gives the whole variable domain GAGVSQSPSNKVTEKGKDVELRCDPISGHTALYWYRQSLGQGLEFLIYFQGNSAPDKSGLPSDRFSAERTGGSVSTLTIQRTQQEDSAVYLCASSLSASGGEETQYFGPGTRLLVL.

This clone was seen more than once but under ten times. As DNA, the CDR3 is TGTGCCAGCAGCCAACTCGACAGGGGAGGACAGCCCCAGCATTTT. Protein sequence: CASSQLDRGGQPQHF. This chain uses TRBV4-2 with TRBJ1-5, with 8 bases lining up with TRBD1. J lost 7 bases, V lost 2 bases, and 7 bases had no gene match. This CDR3 region has 15 residues. The germline V gene encodes CDR1 LGHNA and CDR2 YNFKEQ.